This T cell receptor beta chain stems from a study of early T cells in non-severe SARS-CoV-2 infection. This clonotype was found many times. Unique molecular identifier tags were affixed to discrete cDNA molecules. TCRdb redid the calling of the 5' RACE reads with MiXCR, one entry per CDR3 protein. The table includes about 26,000 distinct CDR3 sequences, less than 4.5% detected once. The CDR3 covers 11 residues. Germline V gene lookup returns CDR1 MNHNY and CDR2 SVGAGI (reference sequence). The trim removed 2 bases at V and 13 bases at J, leaving 5 bases unmatched. Sequencing input: whole blood. The sequence was collected from an adult who was a healthcare worker with PCR-confirmed SARS-CoV-2 infection or an uninfected control (not recorded which). This sequence joins TRBV6-6 and TRBJ2-7, with 7 bases that match TRBD2. This chain's CDR3 is CASSYGGGCYF. Here the CDR3 DNA reads TGTGCCAGCAGTTACGGGGGGGGTTGTTACTTC.